The sequence of this T cell receptor beta chain was determined in a study of blood T cell repertoires in COVID-19 (TCRdb year 2020). As for the study more broadly: Collaborator samples came from the United States, Italy and Spain and covered acute and convalescent phases of COVID-19. The material from the prospective study consisted of cDNA or gDNA derived from T cells, B-cell-depleted T cells, or PBMCs. Deeply sampled blood TCRbeta repertoires from subjects exposed to, actively infected with, or recovered from COVID-19 were included in the dataset. The repertoires were made available in a free public database intended to serve as a resource for research on the immune response to SARS-CoV-2. Samples were obtained from the ongoing ImmuneRACE study (first 160 participants) and from over 1,000 subjects provided by 6 global collaborators. Sample metadata almost always included a de-identified subject ID, COVID-19 status, age in years and sex. Where available, HLA class I and class II types were obtained from metadata supplied by the sample provider rather than from assay-based typing.

The immunoSEQ Assay, a bias-controlled multiplex PCR, was used to amplify TCRbeta CDR3 regions from genomic DNA. Regarding the original processing steps: Within the assay, amplification of reference gene primers was used to estimate how many nucleated cells each sample contained. To quantify the absolute abundance of each unique TCRbeta CDR3 rearrangement, sequence reads were collapsed and filtered. Productive Simpson clonality was computed per sample as the square root of Simpson's diversity index over productive rearrangements. The table was pulled from immuneACCESS by TCRdb, which kept in-frame rearrangements only. Such tables lose some clones; where checked, under half of the loss comes from unresolved V genes, and the rest has no known cause. The DNA was the basis for D and trimming; V, J and clone size are from that table. Counted in this sample were some 250,000 clones; approximately 85% of them appeared once. The ten largest clonotypes hold around 1.8% of the sample.

This clone showed up just a few times. This clone's antigen is unknown. There are no base qualities to consult, and no much larger clone falls within one base. The trim is 0 bases for V and 7 bases for J, with a gap of 10 bases between the germline ends. The CDR1 and CDR2 encoded by the germline V gene are LGHNA and YNFKEQ. Taken from cysteine to phenylalanine, the CDR3 has 14 residues. The sequence is cut down to CDR3 DNA, 42 bases in frame from base 1. General study outcomes and caveats: The amount of clinical and demographic metadata varied by source and participant and was provided uncurated.

Participants in the prospective study were enrolled through a virtual design, were aged about 18 to 100 years, and lived in approximately 25 United States geographic areas. In the prospective study, participants were assigned to cohorts based on the clinical history participants reported in a screening survey and a study questionnaire. Recovered participants in ImmuneRACE Cohort 3 were defined by two consecutive negative NP/OP PCR tests, clearance by a healthcare professional, or resolution of symptoms. Mobile phlebotomists in the prospective study collected whole blood, serum and a nasopharyngeal or oropharyngeal swab from every participant. Participants in the prospective study had the option to provide additional blood draws and questionnaires over an approximately 2-month period. Prospective study blood samples were shipped either frozen or at room temperature before DNA extraction.

The sequencing input was PBMCs or T cells enriched from blood (not recorded which). The clonotype comes from a woman in her forties or fifties who had recovered from COVID-19. The sequence links TRBV4-2 to TRBJ1-5; the D gene is unclear. CDR3 loop: CASSQESRGQPQHF. Read as DNA, the sequence is TGTGCCAGCAGCCAAGAAAGTCGAGGGCAGCCCCAGCATTTT.